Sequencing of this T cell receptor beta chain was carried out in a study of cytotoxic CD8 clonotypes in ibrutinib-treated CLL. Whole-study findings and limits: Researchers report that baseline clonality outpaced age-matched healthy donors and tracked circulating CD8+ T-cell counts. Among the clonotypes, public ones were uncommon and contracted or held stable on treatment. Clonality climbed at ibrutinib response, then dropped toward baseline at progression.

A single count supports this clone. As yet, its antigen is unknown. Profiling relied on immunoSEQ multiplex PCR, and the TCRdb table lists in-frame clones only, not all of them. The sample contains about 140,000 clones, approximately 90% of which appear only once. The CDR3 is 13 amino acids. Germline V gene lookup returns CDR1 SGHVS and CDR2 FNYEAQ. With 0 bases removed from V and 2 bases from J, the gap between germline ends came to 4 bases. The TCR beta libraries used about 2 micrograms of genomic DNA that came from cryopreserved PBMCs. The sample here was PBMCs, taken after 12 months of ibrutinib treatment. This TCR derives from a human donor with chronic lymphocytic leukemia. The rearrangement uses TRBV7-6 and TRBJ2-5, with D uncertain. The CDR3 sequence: CASSLASQETQYF. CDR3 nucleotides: TGTGCCAGCAGCTTAGCCTCGCAAGAGACCCAGTACTTC.